What follows describes a single TCR beta chain. This clonotype was recorded many times. What this receptor recognizes is not known. No quality values exist for individual bases; no much larger clone is one base distant. TCR beta CDR3 regions were amplified from RNA transcripts. The first round of RT-PCR for the TCR CDR3 was performed with the HTBI primer set and the Qiagen OneStep RT-PCR kit. Libraries were constructed in a second round of multiplex PCR, after which size selection and purification were carried out. Sequencing of the libraries was done on an Illumina HiSeq2000 using paired-end 100 bp reads. The authors processed their data as follows. SOAPnuke was used to process the raw data, removing reads that contained adapters or uncalled bases, had a mean Phred below 15, or lacked an exact match to the constant primer or identifier. COPE v1.2.5 was used to merge high-quality paired reads, and clonotypes were defined as unique nucleotide sequences. MiTCR v1.1 was used to align the clonotypes against IMGT TRBV, TRBD and TRBJ reference segments. The analysis included only V-J combinations with a frequency above 0.0001, which together covered roughly 99% of the repertoires. A TCS score was defined as the ratio of F50 (clonal expansion) to E x V (chaos), with BLOSUM62-based TCRdist applied between CDR3 peptides within each V-J. Welch's t-statistics and random forest reduced fewer than 600 V-J features to roughly 13, which were used in a naive Bayes classifier (R e1071). TCRdb trimmed the raw reads at Q25, called clones with MiXCR and kept productive beta chains. Rows merge per CDR3 protein into single entries with the most common DNA and genes. What appears here as the V and J calls and clone size reflects TCRdb's work, not the paper's. Across this sample there are around 300,000 distinct CDR3 sequences, with about an eighth seen only once. Clones ranked in the top ten supply 7.8% of the sample.

The hyperthyroidism patients were between 18 and 65 years old and newly diagnosed, with a disease duration of less than 2 months. Patients with uncontrolled infections, other autoimmune diseases, pregnancy or lactation were excluded. Diagnoses relied on clinical symptoms, serum thyroxine and TRAb, thyroid ultrasound and orbital computed tomography. Blood from progressor patients was collected at the time of first diagnosis with hyperthyroidism, before any ophthalmopathy symptoms had appeared. PBMCs were separated from approximately 10 ml of fresh peripheral blood using Ficoll-Paque density gradient centrifugation. Patients classed as progressors first received a Graves' hyperthyroidism diagnosis and then went on to develop ophthalmopathy during follow-up. Trizol reagent was used to extract total RNA, and RNA quality was then checked on an Agilent 2100 Bioanalyzer. The data were obtained in a study of T cells in Graves' hyperthyroidism and ophthalmopathy (dated by TCRdb to about 2019). Study-level background: Peripheral blood samples were taken at the time of initial diagnosis, prior to any treatment. For training and testing, the 100 or so patients in the discovery cohort were randomly divided in a 7:3 ratio. Whether ophthalmopathy could be predicted prospectively was tested in an independent validation cohort made up of 18 to 20 hyperthyroidism patients plus 17 patients who later progressed to ophthalmopathy. After sampling, hyperthyroidism patients received methimazole starting at 30 mg daily, and ophthalmopathy patients received high-dose intravenous methylprednisolone. The paper reports TCR Vbeta CDR3 sequencing of about 140 peripheral blood samples: under 45 ophthalmopathy, fewer than 80 hyperthyroidism and around 17 progressor patients. The study also compared thyroid tissue and blood T-cell repertoires from several Graves' hyperthyroidism patients. To identify distinguishing TCR V-J signatures, a discovery cohort of 95 to 100 patients was used, comprising some 45 with Graves' ophthalmopathy and some 60 with stable Graves' hyperthyroidism.

Study-wide conclusions, independent of this receptor: A 13 V-J signature model separated ophthalmopathy from stable hyperthyroidism, with just over 85% sensitivity and about 81% specificity in cross-validation and 80%/75% in testing. No statistical method was used to fix the sample size in advance, and group allocation was not hidden from the investigators. Most expanded thyroid clonotypes (frequency above 0.001) were also detected in blood, suggesting blood repertoires may reflect thyroid immune responses. In validation, progression to ophthalmopathy was predicted by the model with roughly 69% sensitivity and about 72% specificity, a median of approximately 6.5 months before onset.

Reading from cysteine to phenylalanine, the CDR3 counts 12 amino acids. The read is trimmed to its CDR3 DNA, 36 bases read in frame from base 1. The germline V gene supplies CDR1 MDHEN and CDR2 SYDVKM. The V end gives up 7 bases and the J end 4 bases, leaving 2 bases in the junction not matched to a gene. The source is a woman aged 25 to 39 with Graves' hyperthyroidism that later progressed to Graves' ophthalmopathy. Sequencing was performed on blood. The chain uses TRBV28 and TRBJ1-2, with 8 bases in between that match TRBD1. The DNA reads TGTGCCAGCACAGGACAGGGCTATGGCTACACCTTC. Its product reads: CASTGQGYGYTF.